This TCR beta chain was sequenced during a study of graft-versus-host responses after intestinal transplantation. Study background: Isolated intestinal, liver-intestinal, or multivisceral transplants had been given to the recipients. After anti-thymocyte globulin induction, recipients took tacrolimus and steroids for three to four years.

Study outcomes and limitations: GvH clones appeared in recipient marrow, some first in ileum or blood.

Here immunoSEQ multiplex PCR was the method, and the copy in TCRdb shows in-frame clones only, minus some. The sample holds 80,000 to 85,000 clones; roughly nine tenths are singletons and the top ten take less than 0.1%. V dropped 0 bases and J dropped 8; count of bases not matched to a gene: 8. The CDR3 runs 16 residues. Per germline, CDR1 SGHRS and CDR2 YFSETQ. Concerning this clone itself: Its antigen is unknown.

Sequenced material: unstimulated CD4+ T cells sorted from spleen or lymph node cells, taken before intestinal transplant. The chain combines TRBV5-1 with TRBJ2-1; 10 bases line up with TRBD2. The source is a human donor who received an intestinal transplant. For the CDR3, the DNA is TGCGCCAGCAGCTTGGCGCCCCTAGCGGGGGTCGATGAGCAGTTCTTC. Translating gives CASSLAPLAGVDEQFF. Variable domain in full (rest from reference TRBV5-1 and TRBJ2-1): KAGVTQTPRYLIKTRGQQVTLSCSPISGHRSVSWYQQTPGQGLQFLFEYFSETQRNKGNFPGRFSGRQFSNSRSEMNVSTLELGDSALYLCASSLAPLAGVDEQFFGPGTRLTVL.